Listed below are T cell receptor beta chains from one sample, sequenced in a study of blood T cell repertoires in COVID-19. Generated by immunoSEQ multiplex PCR, the TCRdb table keeps only in-frame clones and is missing some. The sample lists about 190,000 clones, around 86% occurring once. The specimen sequenced was PBMCs or T cells enriched from blood (not recorded which). The receptors were gathered from a man aged 40-55 years with acute COVID-19. The CDR3 runs from the conserved cysteine through the conserved F or W. A D gene is named only where the DNA matches it firmly. Size values are once, few and many counts, or a class for expanded clones, and some rows have none.

v_call	d_call	j_call	clone_size	cdr3_aa	cdr3_nt
TRBV29-1	TRBD1	TRBJ1-1	NA	CSVRQGWNTEAFF	TGCAGCGTAAGACAGGGGTGGAACACTGAAGCTTTCTTT
TRBV5-1	NA	TRBJ1-1	NA	CASSLGVGDTEAFF	TGCGCCAGCAGCTTGGGTGTAGGGGACACTGAAGCTTTCTTT
TRBV9	NA	TRBJ1-1	NA	CASSTAFQGTEAFF	TGTGCCAGCAGCACTGCCTTTCAGGGCACTGAAGCTTTCTTT
TRBV9	NA	TRBJ1-2	once	CASSVGQTVNYGYTF	TGTGCCAGCAGCGTAGGGCAGACTGTTAACTATGGCTACACCTTC
TRBV3-1/TRBV3-2	NA	TRBJ2-5	NA	CASCPPNMETQYF	TGTGCCAGCTGTCCCCCCAACATGGAGACCCAGTACTTC
TRBV3-1/TRBV3-2	NA	TRBJ1-5	NA	CASSQGGDQPQHF	TGTGCCAGCAGCCAAGGGGGGGACCAGCCCCAGCATTTT
TRBV4-1	NA	TRBJ1-5	NA	CASSQGQVSTSNQPQHF	TGCGCCAGCAGCCAAGGTCAAGTTAGTACTAGCAATCAGCCCCAGCATTTT
TRBV3-1/TRBV3-2	TRBD2	TRBJ2-1	NA	CASSHSSGRAYNEQFF	TGTGCCAGCAGCCACTCTAGCGGGAGAGCCTACAATGAGCAGTTCTTC
TRBV27	TRBD2	TRBJ2-7	NA	CASSFFFQREPLYEQYF	TGTGCCAGCAGTTTCTTCTTTCAGCGGGAACCTCTCTACGAGCAGTACTTC
TRBV3-1/TRBV3-2	NA	TRBJ2-2	NA	CASSQEGGARGTGELFF	TGTGCCAGCAGCCAAGAGGGTGGGGCAAGGGGCACCGGGGAGCTGTTTTTT
TRBV7-6	NA	TRBJ2-1	NA	CASSLLGATGVGNEQFF	TGTGCCAGCAGCTTATTAGGGGCAACGGGAGTGGGCAATGAGCAGTTCTTC
TRBV30	NA	TRBJ1-4	NA	CACNLDSMNEKLFF	TGTGCCTGCAACTTGGACAGCATGAATGAAAAACTGTTTTTT
TRBV27	NA	TRBJ1-6	NA	CASSFTGGGSPLHF	TGTGCCAGCAGTTTCACCGGGGGAGGCTCACCCCTCCACTTT
TRBV5-1	TRBD1	TRBJ2-7	NA	CASRGQGGPYEQYF	TGCGCCAGCAGGGGACAGGGAGGCCCCTACGAGCAGTACTTC
TRBV20-1	TRBD1	TRBJ2-1	NA	CSASPGQGATNEQFF	TGCAGTGCTAGTCCCGGACAGGGGGCGACGAATGAGCAGTTCTTC
TRBV19	TRBD2	TRBJ2-1	NA	CASRAGLAHEQFF	TGTGCCAGTAGGGCCGGACTAGCGCATGAGCAGTTCTTC
TRBV15	NA	TRBJ2-7	NA	CATRGVGSYEQYF	TGTGCCACCAGAGGGGTGGGCTCCTACGAGCAGTACTTC
TRBV11-2	TRBD2	TRBJ2-1	NA	CASSERRRGRAHEQFF	TGTGCCAGCAGCGAAAGAAGACGCGGGAGGGCCCATGAGCAGTTCTTC
TRBV10-3	NA	TRBJ1-6	NA	CAISDGLDSPLHF	TGTGCCATCAGTGACGGTCTGGATTCACCCCTCCACTTT
TRBV4-1	NA	TRBJ2-7	few	CASSQVGLPVEEQYF	TGCGCCAGCAGCCAAGTCGGACTCCCGGTAGAAGAGCAGTACTTC
TRBV28	TRBD1	TRBJ1-3	NA	CASSLGGTGHSGNTIYF	TGTGCCAGCAGTTTAGGCGGGACAGGACACTCTGGAAACACCATATATTTT
TRBV11-2	TRBD1	TRBJ1-4	NA	CASSFKGASNEKLFF	TGTGCCAGCAGCTTTAAGGGGGCTTCTAATGAAAAACTGTTTTTT
TRBV28	NA	TRBJ2-7	once	CASYRVGFSYEQYF	TGTGCCAGCTACAGGGTGGGGTTTAGCTACGAGCAGTACTTC
TRBV5-5	NA	TRBJ2-6	NA	CASSPIGVANVLTF	TGTGCCAGCAGCCCCATCGGGGTGGCCAACGTCCTGACTTTC
TRBV4-2	NA	TRBJ1-2	few	CASSPRVDSGYTF	TGTGCCAGCAGTCCACGTGTTGACAGTGGCTACACCTTC
TRBV4-1	NA	TRBJ2-7	NA	CASSQDRVESSYEQYF	TGCGCCAGCAGCCAAGATCGTGTAGAGAGCTCCTACGAGCAGTACTTC
TRBV27	NA	TRBJ2-7	once	CASSSRVVGLYEQYF	TGTGCCAGCAGTTCCAGAGTTGTGGGACTCTACGAGCAGTACTTC
TRBV19	TRBD2	TRBJ2-7	NA	CASSFGLAGVYEQYF	TGTGCCAGTAGTTTCGGACTAGCGGGAGTCTACGAGCAGTACTTC
TRBV3-1/TRBV3-2	TRBD1	TRBJ2-7	NA	CASSQGGTGSYEQYF	TGTGCCAGCAGCCAAGGCGGGACAGGTTCCTACGAGCAGTACTTC
TRBV7-9	NA	TRBJ1-1	once	CASSSTAGVGTEAFF	TGTGCCAGCAGCTCAACCGCAGGGGTAGGGACTGAAGCTTTCTTT
TRBV6-5	NA	TRBJ2-1	NA	CASGWGAYNEQFF	TGTGCCAGCGGATGGGGAGCCTACAATGAGCAGTTCTTC
TRBV2	NA	TRBJ2-1	NA	CASSLQGREQFF	TGTGCCAGCAGCTTACAGGGAAGGGAGCAGTTCTTC
TRBV3-1/TRBV3-2	NA	TRBJ2-5	NA	CASSPSAPEIQETQYF	TGTGCCAGCAGCCCCAGCGCGCCGGAGATCCAAGAGACCCAGTACTTC
TRBV10-3	NA	TRBJ2-2	NA	CAVTSGLTGELFF	TGTGCCGTGACTAGTGGCCTCACCGGGGAGCTGTTTTTT
TRBV28	NA	TRBJ1-1	NA	CASSSPGGATEAFF	TGTGCCAGCAGTTCACCCGGGGGGGCCACTGAAGCTTTCTTT
TRBV7-8	NA	TRBJ1-2	NA	CASSRLQGENYGYTF	TGTGCCAGCAGTCGTCTACAGGGAGAGAACTATGGCTACACCTTC
TRBV7-6	NA	TRBJ2-7	NA	CASSSRSSYEQYF	TGTGCCAGCAGTTCAAGGAGCTCCTACGAGCAGTACTTC
TRBV18	TRBD1	TRBJ1-4	NA	CASSPRTGMNEKLFF	TGTGCCAGCTCACCTCGGACAGGGATGAATGAAAAACTGTTTTTT
TRBV7-9	NA	TRBJ1-3	NA	CASSSTSGVGNTIYF	TGTGCCAGCAGCTCGACTAGCGGGGTAGGAAACACCATATATTTT
TRBV4-3	TRBD2	TRBJ2-1	NA	CASSQDHGGRDRDEQFF	TGCGCCAGCAGCCAAGATCATGGCGGGAGGGATAGAGATGAGCAGTTCTTC
TRBV6-2/TRBV6-3	NA	TRBJ1-1	NA	CASSLRGNTEAFF	TGTGCCAGCAGCCTCAGGGGGAACACTGAAGCTTTCTTT
TRBV11-2	TRBD1	TRBJ1-5	NA	CASSLEGQLNQPQHF	TGTGCCAGCAGCTTAGAGGGACAGCTCAATCAGCCCCAGCATTTT